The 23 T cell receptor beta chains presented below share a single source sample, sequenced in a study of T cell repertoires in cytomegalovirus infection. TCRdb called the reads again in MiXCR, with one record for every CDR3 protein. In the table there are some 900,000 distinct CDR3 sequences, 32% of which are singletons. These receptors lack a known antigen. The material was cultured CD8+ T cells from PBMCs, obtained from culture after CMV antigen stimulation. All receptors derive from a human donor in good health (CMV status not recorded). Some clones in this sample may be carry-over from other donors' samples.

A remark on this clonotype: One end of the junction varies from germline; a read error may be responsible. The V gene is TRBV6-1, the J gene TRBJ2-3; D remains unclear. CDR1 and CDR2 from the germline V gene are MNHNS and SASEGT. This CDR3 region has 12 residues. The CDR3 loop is CASREGTDTQYF. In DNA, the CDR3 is TGTGCCAGCAGGGAAGGAACAGATACGCAGTATTTT.

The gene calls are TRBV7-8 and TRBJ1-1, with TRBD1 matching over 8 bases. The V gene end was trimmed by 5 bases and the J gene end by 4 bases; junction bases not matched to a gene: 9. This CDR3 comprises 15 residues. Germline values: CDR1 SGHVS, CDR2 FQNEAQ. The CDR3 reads CASSQADRVATEAFF. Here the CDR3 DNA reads TGTGCCAGCAGCCAAGCGGACAGGGTAGCCACTGAAGCTTTCTTT.

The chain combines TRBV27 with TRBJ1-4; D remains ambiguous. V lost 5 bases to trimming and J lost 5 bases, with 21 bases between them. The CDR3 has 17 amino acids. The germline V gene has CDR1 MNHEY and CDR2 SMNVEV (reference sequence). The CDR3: CASSPPWAGSRNEKLFF. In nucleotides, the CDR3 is TGTGCCAGCAGTCCCCCCTGGGCGGGGAGTAGGAATGAAAAACTGTTTTTT.

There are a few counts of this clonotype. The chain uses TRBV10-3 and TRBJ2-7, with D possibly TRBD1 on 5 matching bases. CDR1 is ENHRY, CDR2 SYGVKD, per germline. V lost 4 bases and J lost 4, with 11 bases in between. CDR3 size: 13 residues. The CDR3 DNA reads TGTGCCATCAGTGTCGACAGTGCGTACGAGCAGTACTTC. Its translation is CAISVDSAYEQYF.

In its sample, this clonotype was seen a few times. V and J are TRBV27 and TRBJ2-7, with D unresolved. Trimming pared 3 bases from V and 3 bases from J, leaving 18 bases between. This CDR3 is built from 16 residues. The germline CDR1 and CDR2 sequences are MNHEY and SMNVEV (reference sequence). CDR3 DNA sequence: TGTGCCAGCAGTTTGGGCCCCAGGTTAGGATTCTACGAGCAGTACTTC. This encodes CASSLGPRLGFYEQYF.

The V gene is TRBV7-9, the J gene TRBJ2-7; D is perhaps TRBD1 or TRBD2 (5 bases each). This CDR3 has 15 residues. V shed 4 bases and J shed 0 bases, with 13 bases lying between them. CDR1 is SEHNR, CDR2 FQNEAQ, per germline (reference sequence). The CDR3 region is CASSSIWGSSYEQYV. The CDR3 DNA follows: TGTGCCAGCAGCTCCATCTGGGGGAGCTCCTACGAGCAGTACGTC.

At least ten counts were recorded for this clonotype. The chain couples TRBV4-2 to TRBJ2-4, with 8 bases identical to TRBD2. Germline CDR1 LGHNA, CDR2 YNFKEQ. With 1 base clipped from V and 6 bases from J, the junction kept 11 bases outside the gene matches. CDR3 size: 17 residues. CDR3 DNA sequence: TGTGCCAGCAGCCAAGCTTCGGGGGGGCTTTTTGGAAACATTCAGTACTTC. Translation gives CASSQASGGLFGNIQYF.

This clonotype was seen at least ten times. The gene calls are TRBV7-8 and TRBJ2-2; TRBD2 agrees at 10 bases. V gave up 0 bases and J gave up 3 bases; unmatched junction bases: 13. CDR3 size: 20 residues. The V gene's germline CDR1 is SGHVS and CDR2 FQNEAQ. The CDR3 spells CASSLAVPGLARSDTGELFF. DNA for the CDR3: TGTGCCAGCAGCTTAGCCGTCCCGGGACTAGCGAGGTCTGACACCGGGGAGCTGTTTTTT.

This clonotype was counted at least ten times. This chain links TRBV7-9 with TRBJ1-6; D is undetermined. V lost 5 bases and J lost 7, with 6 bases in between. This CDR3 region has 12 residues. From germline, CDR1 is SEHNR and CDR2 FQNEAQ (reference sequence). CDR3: CASSRSNSPLHF. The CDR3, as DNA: TGTGCCAGCAGCCGGTCAAATTCACCCCTCCACTTT.

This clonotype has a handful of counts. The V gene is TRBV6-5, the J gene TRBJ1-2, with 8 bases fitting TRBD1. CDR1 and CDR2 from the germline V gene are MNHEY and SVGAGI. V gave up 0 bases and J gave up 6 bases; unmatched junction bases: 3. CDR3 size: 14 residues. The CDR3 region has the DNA TGTGCCAGCAGTTACTCACGGACAGGGAATGGCTACACCTTC. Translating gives CASSYSRTGNGYTF.

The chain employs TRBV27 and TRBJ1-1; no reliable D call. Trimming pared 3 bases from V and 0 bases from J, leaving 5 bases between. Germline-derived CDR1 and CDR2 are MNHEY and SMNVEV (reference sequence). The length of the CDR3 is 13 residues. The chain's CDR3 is CASSFYLNTEAFF. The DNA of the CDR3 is TGTGCCAGCAGTTTCTATCTGAACACTGAAGCTTTCTTT.

CDR3 bases: TGTGCCAGCAGTTACGACGAAAAGAGGGGCTACACCTTC. Translation: CASSYDEKRGYTF. The V call is TRBV6-2 or TRBV6-3, the J call TRBJ1-2; D gene unclear. This CDR3 comprises 13 residues. From germline, CDR1 is MNHEY and CDR2 SVGEGT. Trimming stripped 2 bases from V and 8 bases from J, with 12 bases between.

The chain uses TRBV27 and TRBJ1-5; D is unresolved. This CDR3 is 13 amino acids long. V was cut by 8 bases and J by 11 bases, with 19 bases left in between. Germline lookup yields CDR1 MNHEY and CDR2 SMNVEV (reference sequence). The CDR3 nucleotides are TGTGCCAGCGGTAAGCTACCTTTCGGCACCCAGCATTTT. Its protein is CASGKLPFGTQHF.

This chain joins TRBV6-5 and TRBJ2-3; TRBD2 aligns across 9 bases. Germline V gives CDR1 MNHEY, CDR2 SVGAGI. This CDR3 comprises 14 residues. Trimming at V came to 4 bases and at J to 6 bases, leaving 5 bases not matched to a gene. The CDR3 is CASSLAGVGDTQYF. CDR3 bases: TGTGCCAGCAGTTTAGCGGGGGTTGGCGATACGCAGTATTTT.

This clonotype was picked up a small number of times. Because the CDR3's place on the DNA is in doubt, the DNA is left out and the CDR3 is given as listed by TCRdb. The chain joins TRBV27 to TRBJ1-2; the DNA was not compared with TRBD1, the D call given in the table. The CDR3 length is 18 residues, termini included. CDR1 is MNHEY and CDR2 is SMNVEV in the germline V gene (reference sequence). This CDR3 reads CASSFLPRSRALFFGYTF.

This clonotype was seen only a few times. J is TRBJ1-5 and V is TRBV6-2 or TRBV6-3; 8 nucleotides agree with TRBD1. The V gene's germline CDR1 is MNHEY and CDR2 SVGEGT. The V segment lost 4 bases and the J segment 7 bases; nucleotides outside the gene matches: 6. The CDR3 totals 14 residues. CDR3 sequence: CASSSGTGWQPQHF. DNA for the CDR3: TGTGCCAGCAGTTCCGGGACAGGATGGCAGCCCCAGCATTTT.

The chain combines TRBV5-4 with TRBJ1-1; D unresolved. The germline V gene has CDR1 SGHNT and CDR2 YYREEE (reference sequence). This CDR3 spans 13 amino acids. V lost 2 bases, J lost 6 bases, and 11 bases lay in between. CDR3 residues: CASSLTGVAEAFF. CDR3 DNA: TGTGCCAGCAGCTTAACTGGAGTGGCTGAAGCTTTCTTT.

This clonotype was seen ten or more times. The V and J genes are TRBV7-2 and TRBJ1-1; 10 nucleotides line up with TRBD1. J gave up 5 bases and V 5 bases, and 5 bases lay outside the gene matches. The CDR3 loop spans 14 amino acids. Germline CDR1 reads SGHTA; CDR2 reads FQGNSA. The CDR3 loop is CASSPTGGATEAFF. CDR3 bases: TGTGCCAGCAGCCCGACAGGGGGCGCAACTGAAGCTTTCTTT.

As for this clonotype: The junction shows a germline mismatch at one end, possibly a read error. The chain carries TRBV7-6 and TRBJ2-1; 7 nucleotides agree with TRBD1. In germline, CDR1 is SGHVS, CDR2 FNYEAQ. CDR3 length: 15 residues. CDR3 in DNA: TGTGCCGGCAGCCCGAGACAGGGCTCCTACAATGAGCAGTTCTTC. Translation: CAGSPRQGSYNEQFF. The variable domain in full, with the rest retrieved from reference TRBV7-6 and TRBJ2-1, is GAGVSQSPRYKVTKRGQDVALRCDPISGHVSLYWYRQALGQGPEFLTYFNYEAQQDKSGLPNDRFSAERPEGSISTLTIQRTEQRDSAMYRCAGSPRQGSYNEQFFGPGTRLTVL.

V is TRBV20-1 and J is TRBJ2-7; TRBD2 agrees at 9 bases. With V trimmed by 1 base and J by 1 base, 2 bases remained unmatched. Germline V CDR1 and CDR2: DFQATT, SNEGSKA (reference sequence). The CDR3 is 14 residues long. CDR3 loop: CSARGSGGSYEQYV. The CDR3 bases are TGCAGTGCTAGAGGGAGCGGGGGGTCCTACGAGCAGTACGTC.

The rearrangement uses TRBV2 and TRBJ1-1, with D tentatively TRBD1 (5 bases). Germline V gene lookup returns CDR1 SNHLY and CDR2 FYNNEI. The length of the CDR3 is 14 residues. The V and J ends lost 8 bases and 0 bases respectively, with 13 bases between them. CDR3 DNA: TGTGCCAGCGCAAGCGACAGCATGAACACTGAAGCTTTCTTT. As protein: CASASDSMNTEAFF.

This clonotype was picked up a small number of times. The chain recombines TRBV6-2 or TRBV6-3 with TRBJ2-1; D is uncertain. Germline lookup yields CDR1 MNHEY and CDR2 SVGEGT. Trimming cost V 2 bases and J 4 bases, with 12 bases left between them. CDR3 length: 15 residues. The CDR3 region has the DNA TGTGCCAGCAGTTACGGAGTTGCCGAATACAATGAGCAGTTCTTC. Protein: CASSYGVAEYNEQFF.

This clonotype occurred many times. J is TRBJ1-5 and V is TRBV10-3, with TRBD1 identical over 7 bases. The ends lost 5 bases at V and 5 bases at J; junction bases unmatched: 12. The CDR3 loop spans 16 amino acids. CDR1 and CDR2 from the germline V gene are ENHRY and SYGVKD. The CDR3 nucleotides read TGTGCCATCAGTCCGGGACAGATAATAAGTCATCAGCCCCAGCATTTT. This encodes CAISPGQIISHQPQHF.